Sequencing of this T cell receptor (beta chain) was carried out in a study of follicular helper T cells after annual influenza vaccination. Study-wide findings and caveats: Most later recoveries of Day 7 ICOS+CD38+ clones were ICOS-CD38- cTfh.

The V and J ends lost 6 bases and 4 bases respectively, with 15 bases between them. CDR1 and CDR2 (germline): MDHEN, SYDVKM. The CDR3 loop spans 14 amino acids. The protocol was immunoSEQ multiplex PCR, while the TCRdb copy is restricted to in-frame clones and leaves out a portion. Among 8,500 to 11,000 clones listed, 75% to 90% were seen once. This clone showed up just a few times. The antigen is not known. Time point indicated: 2015-2016 season, 7 days after influenza vaccination. Adults received seasonal inactivated influenza vaccine, with sorted blood CD4 subsets sequenced before and after. Each time point used about 35 to 110 mL of blood.

The source material was CXCR5- memory CD4+ T cells sorted from blood, sampled 7 days after influenza vaccination. The TCR originated in an adult who received the influenza vaccine. The rearrangement uses TRBV28 and TRBJ1-1; a possible D gene is TRBD1 (5 bases). Here the CDR3 reads CASRTFGGGTEAFF. CDR3 nucleotides: TGTGCCAGCAGGACATTCGGTGGGGGCACTGAAGCTTTCTTT.